A single sample is the source of the 20 T cell receptor beta chains below, sequenced in a study of blood T cell repertoires in COVID-19. Libraries were prepared by immunoSEQ multiplex PCR; TCRdb keeps only in-frame clonotypes and omits some of them. The profile shows about 400,000 clones, about 89% of them singletons. The sample comprised PBMCs or T cells enriched from blood (not recorded which). All receptors come from a man aged 40-55 years in a cohort exposed to, infected with or recovered from COVID-19 (not recorded which).

The chain combines TRBV7-9 with TRBJ1-4; D is undetermined. V shed 1 base and J shed 3 bases, with 18 bases lying between them. The CDR3 is 18 amino acids. Germline V gene lookup returns CDR1 SEHNR and CDR2 FQNEAQ (reference sequence). For the CDR3, the DNA is TGTGCCAGCAGCTTAGTATCGGAGAGAGGGAGAGCTAATGAAAAACTGTTTTTT. It specifies CASSLVSERGRANEKLFF.

The rearrangement uses TRBV6-5 and TRBJ2-7; 7 nucleotides align to TRBD1. The V gene end was trimmed by 0 bases and the J gene end by 1 base; junction bases not matched to a gene: 6. The CDR3 contains 16 residues. From germline, CDR1 is MNHEY and CDR2 SVGAGI. CDR3 in DNA: TGTGCCAGCAGTTACTCGATAGGGGGCGCGTCCTACGAGCAGTACTTC. It codes for CASSYSIGGASYEQYF.

This chain joins TRBV20-1 and TRBJ1-1; D perhaps matches TRBD1 (6 bases). The CDR3 consists of 14 residues. The ends were cut back, 3 bases at V and 5 bases at J, with 16 bases in the middle. CDR1 is DFQATT and CDR2 is SNEGSKA in the germline V gene (reference sequence). CDR3 sequence (DNA): TGCAGTGCTAGTCCGGGAGGGGGTGGTACTGAAGCTTTCTTT. This translates into CSASPGGGGTEAFF.

J is TRBJ1-2 and V is TRBV19, with D unresolved. Deletions cut 5 bases from V and 1 base from J, with 14 bases between. Germline V CDR1 and CDR2: LNHDA, SQIVND (reference sequence). This CDR3 is built from 15 residues. As DNA, the CDR3 is TGTGCCAGTAGTTCCGGGAAAGTAGGTAACTATGGCTACACCTTC. Its protein product is CASSSGKVGNYGYTF.

The chain has TRBV3-1 (or the pseudogene TRBV3-2) and TRBJ1-1; 8 bases are a match to TRBD1. J gave up 5 bases and V 3 bases, and 8 bases lay outside the gene matches. This CDR3 region has 15 residues. CDR1 and CDR2 from the germline V gene are LGHDT and YNNKEL (reference sequence). The CDR3 bases are TGTGCCAGCAGCCACAGGACAGGGAGGGAAACTGAAGCTTTCTTT. Residues: CASSHRTGRETEAFF.

The chain joins TRBV29-1 to TRBJ2-1, with TRBD2 matching 9 bases. J gave up 4 bases and V 3 bases, and 1 base lay outside the gene matches. The CDR3 length is 13 residues. The V gene's germline CDR1 is SQVTM and CDR2 ANQGSEA. CDR3 coding DNA: TGCAGCGTTGACCTAGCGGGGTACAATGAGCAGTTCTTC. The encoded protein is CSVDLAGYNEQFF.

A few counts support this clone. CDR3: CASNKQGMGNTEAFF. In nucleotides, the CDR3 is TGTGCCAGTAACAAACAGGGGATGGGGAACACTGAAGCTTTCTTT. The chain combines TRBV19 with TRBJ1-1; 7 bases map to TRBD1. Per germline, CDR1 LNHDA and CDR2 SQIVND (reference sequence). CDR3 length: 15 amino acids. Losses at the gene ends were 7 bases for V and 1 base for J; bases not matched to a gene: 9.

Worth noting for this clone: Other DNA sequences in the same sample also yield this CDR3. The gene calls are TRBV11-2 and TRBJ2-7, with D possibly being TRBD2 (6 bases). Germline-derived CDR1 and CDR2 are SGHAT and FQNNGV. V was clipped by 5 bases and J by 2 bases, with 10 bases between them. The length of the CDR3 is 13 residues. The CDR3 bases are TGTGCCAGCAGCCCCGGGACTGCCTACGAGCAGTACTTC. It specifies CASSPGTAYEQYF.

Note on this clone: Distinct nucleotide sequences in the sample also encode this CDR3. This rearrangement joins TRBV18 to TRBJ1-2, with D possibly matching TRBD1 (6 bases). V gave up 2 bases and J gave up 6 bases, with 10 bases separating them. The CDR3 contains 13 residues. Germline CDR1 is KGHSH and CDR2 is LQKENI. The CDR3 here is CASSPGQGNGYTF. CDR3 coding DNA: TGTGCCAGCTCACCAGGGCAGGGGAATGGCTACACCTTC.

This clone has at least ten counts. The chain uses TRBV27 and TRBJ2-1; 8 bases align to TRBD1. Germline CDR1 is MNHEY and CDR2 is SMNVEV (reference sequence). J lost 1 base, V lost 2 bases, and 4 bases had no gene match. CDR3 length: 16 amino acids. The CDR3 loop reads CASSLLRTGSYNEQFF. CDR3 DNA: TGTGCCAGCAGTTTACTTCGGACAGGGTCCTACAATGAGCAGTTCTTC.

This clone was picked up a small number of times. The chain uses TRBV10-1 and TRBJ2-1, with a weak D call TRBD1 (6 bases). Trimming pared 6 bases from V and 0 bases from J, leaving 12 bases between. The CDR3 loop spans 15 amino acids. The germline gives CDR1 WNHNN, CDR2 SYGVQD (reference sequence). CDR3 DNA: TGCGCCAGCAGCGGACAGCGGAGCTCCTACAATGAGCAGTTCTTC. This translates into CASSGQRSSYNEQFF.

The chain has TRBV27 and TRBJ2-7; maybe TRBD1 (6 bases). Germline CDR1 MNHEY, CDR2 SMNVEV (reference sequence). Deletions cut 5 bases from V and 8 bases from J, with 19 bases between. The CDR3 contains 14 residues. The CDR3 sequence is CASSNSGAGAKQYF. Here the CDR3 DNA reads TGTGCCAGCAGTAATTCAGGGGCAGGAGCTAAGCAGTACTTC.

This chain uses TRBV29-1 with TRBJ2-5; D ambiguous. This CDR3 region has 12 residues. V was shortened by 7 bases and J by 5 bases, with 14 bases between the two germline ends. Per germline, CDR1 SQVTM and CDR2 ANQGSEA. In DNA, the CDR3 is TGCAGCGGTCTTGACAATCGGGAGACCCAGTACTTC. Protein product: CSGLDNRETQYF.

This clone was counted a few times. The chain employs TRBV5-1 and TRBJ2-3, with TRBD2 identical over 9 bases. The CDR3 loop spans 17 amino acids. The V gene's germline CDR1 is SGHRS and CDR2 YFSETQ. V lost 0 bases, J lost 1 base, and 6 bases stayed unmatched. The CDR3 coding sequence is TGCGCCAGCAGCTTGGTGGCTAGCGGGACTGGCACAGATACGCAGTATTTT. This encodes CASSLVASGTGTDTQYF.

This CDR3 reads CASSRDRLSSYEQYF. The CDR3, as DNA: TGTGCCAGCAGTCGGGACAGGCTTAGCTCCTACGAGCAGTACTTC. This chain joins TRBV28 and TRBJ2-7; 8 positions match TRBD1. This CDR3 has 15 residues. The trim removed 5 bases at V and 0 bases at J, leaving 6 bases unmatched. Looked up from germline, CDR1 is MDHEN and CDR2 is SYDVKM.

The V gene is TRBV14, the J gene TRBJ2-1, with 11 bases that match TRBD2. CDR1 SGHDN and CDR2 FVKESK come from the germline V gene. This CDR3 is built from 15 residues. The V and J ends lost 3 bases and 7 bases, in that order; junction bases with no gene match: 5. For the CDR3, the DNA is TGTGCCAGCAGCCAGGTAGCGGGAGGGTGGAATGAGCAGTTCTTC. Translating it yields CASSQVAGGWNEQFF.

The J gene is TRBJ2-3, the V gene TRBV10-3, with 13 bases identical to TRBD2. Per the germline V gene, CDR1 is ENHRY and CDR2 is SYGVKD. The CDR3 spans 18 residues. V was pared by 4 bases and J by 2 bases, with 9 bases of the junction left unmatched. The CDR3 protein is CAISGLLGLAGDTDTQYF. CDR3 bases: TGTGCCATCAGTGGACTCCTCGGACTAGCGGGAGACACAGATACGCAGTATTTT.

The chain links TRBV7-2 to TRBJ2-5; 9 bases match TRBD2. J lost 5 bases, V lost 3 bases, and 7 bases had no gene match. The CDR3 spans 15 residues. Germline CDR1 is SGHTA and CDR2 is FQGNSA. The chain's CDR3 is CASSFYAGGGETQYF. DNA for the CDR3: TGTGCCAGCAGCTTTTATGCGGGAGGGGGGGAGACCCAGTACTTC.

Only one count was recorded for this clone. This chain uses TRBV3-1 (or the pseudogene TRBV3-2) with TRBJ2-7; the D is unclear. From germline, CDR1 is LGHDT and CDR2 YNNKEL (reference sequence). Between the trimmed V and J ends, which lost 4 bases and 6 bases, there was a span of 16 bases. CDR3 length: 14 amino acids. As DNA, the CDR3 is TGTGCCAGCAGCCCTCAACATCGACCTAGCGAGCAGTACTTC. Translating gives CASSPQHRPSEQYF.

This chain joins TRBV19 and TRBJ1-2; D possibly corresponds to TRBD1 (6 bases). V dropped 6 bases and J dropped 6 bases, with 14 bases sitting between them. Per the germline V gene, CDR1 is LNHDA and CDR2 is SQIVND (reference sequence). This CDR3 is 13 amino acids long. The CDR3 here is CASRPTGFNGYTF. In DNA form, the CDR3 reads TGTGCCAGTAGGCCCACAGGGTTTAATGGCTACACCTTC.